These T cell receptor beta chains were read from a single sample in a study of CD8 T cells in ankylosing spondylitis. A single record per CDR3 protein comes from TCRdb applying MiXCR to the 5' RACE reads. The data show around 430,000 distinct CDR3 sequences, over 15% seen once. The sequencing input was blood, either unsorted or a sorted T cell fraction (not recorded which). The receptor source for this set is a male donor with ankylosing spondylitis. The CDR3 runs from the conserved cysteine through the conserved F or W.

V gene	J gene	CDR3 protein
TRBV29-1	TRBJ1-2	CSVLIQPNYGYTF
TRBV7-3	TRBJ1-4	CASPRDNEKLFF
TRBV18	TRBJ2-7	CASSPFGSYEQYF
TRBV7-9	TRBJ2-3	CASSVTSGRSTDTQYF
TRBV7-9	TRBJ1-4	CASSLVVGGTEKLFF
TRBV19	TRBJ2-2	CASSIESRINTGELFF
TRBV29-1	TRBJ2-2	CSVEKGLSGTGELFF
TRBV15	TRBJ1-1	CATSRSRNYNTEAFF
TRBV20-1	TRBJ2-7	CSARKPTSGIYEQYF
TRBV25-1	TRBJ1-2	CASSDGPGYTF
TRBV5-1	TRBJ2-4	CASSPDRNIQYF
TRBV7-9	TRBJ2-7	CASSTSTGASEQYF
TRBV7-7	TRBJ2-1	CASSLMLADYNEQFF
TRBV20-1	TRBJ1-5	CSATTGQGGNQPQHF
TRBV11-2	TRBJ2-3	CASRQRGALGTDTQYF
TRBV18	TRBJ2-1	CASSPPPLGLREQFF
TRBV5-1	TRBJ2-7	CASSLDPRGISYEQYF